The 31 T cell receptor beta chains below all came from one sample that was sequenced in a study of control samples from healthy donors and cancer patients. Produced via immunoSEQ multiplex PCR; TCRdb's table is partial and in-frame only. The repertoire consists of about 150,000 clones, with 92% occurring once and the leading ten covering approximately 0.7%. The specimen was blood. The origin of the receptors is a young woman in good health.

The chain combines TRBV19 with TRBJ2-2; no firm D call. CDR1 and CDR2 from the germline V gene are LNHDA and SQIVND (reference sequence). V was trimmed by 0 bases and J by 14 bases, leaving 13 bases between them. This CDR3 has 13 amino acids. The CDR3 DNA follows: TGTGCCAGTAGTATAGAAGAGCGTATTTCCCTGTTTTTT. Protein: CASSIEERISLFF.

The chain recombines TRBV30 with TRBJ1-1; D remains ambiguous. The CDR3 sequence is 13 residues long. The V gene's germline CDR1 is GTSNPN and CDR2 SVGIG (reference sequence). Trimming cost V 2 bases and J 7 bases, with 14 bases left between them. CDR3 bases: TGTGCCTGGAGTAGCTGGGCTTGGATTGAAGCTTTCTTT. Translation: CAWSSWAWIEAFF.

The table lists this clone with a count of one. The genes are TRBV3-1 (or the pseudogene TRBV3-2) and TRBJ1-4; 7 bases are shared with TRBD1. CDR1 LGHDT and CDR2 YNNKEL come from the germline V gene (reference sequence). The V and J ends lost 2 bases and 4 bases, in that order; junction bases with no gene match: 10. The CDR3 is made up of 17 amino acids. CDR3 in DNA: TGTGCCAGCAGCCAATTGCCTTGGGACAGAGATAATGAAAAACTGTTTTTT. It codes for CASSQLPWDRDNEKLFF.

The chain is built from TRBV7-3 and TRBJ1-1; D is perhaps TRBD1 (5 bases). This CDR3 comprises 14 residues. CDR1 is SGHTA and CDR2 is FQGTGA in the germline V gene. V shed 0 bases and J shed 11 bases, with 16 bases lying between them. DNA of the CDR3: TGTGCCAGCAGCTTAACCCGGGACGAAACTCCCGCTTTCTTT. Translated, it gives CASSLTRDETPAFF.

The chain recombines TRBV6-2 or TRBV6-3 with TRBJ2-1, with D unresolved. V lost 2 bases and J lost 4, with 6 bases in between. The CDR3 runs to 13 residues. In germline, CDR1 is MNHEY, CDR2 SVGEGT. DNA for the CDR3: TGTGCCAGCAGTTACACTGAATACAATGAGCAGTTCTTC. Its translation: CASSYTEYNEQFF.

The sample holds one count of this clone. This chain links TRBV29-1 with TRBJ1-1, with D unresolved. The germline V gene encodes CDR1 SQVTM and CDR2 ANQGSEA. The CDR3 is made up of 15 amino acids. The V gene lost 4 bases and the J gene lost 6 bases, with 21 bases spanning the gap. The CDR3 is CSVGTPISPKAEAFF. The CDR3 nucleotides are TGCAGCGTTGGTACCCCTATCAGTCCTAAGGCTGAAGCTTTCTTT. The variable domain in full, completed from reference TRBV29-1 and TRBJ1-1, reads SAVISQKPSRDICQRGTSLTIQCQVDSQVTMMFWYRQQPGQSLTLIATANQGSEATYESGFVIDKFPISRPNLTFSTLTVSNMSPEDSSIYLCSVGTPISPKAEAFFGQGTRLTVV.

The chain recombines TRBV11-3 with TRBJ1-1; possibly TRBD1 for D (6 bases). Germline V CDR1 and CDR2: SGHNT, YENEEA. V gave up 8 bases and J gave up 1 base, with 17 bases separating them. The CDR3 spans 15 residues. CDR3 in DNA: TGTGCCAGCCTTTTTGGGGGGGGCAGGAACACTGAAGCTTTCTTT. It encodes CASLFGGGRNTEAFF.

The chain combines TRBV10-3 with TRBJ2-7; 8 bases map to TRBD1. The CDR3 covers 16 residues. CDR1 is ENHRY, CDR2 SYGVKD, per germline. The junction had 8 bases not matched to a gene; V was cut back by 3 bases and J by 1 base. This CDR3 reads CAISDPTGAGSYEQYF. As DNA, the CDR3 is TGTGCCATCAGTGACCCGACAGGGGCAGGGTCCTACGAGCAGTACTTC.

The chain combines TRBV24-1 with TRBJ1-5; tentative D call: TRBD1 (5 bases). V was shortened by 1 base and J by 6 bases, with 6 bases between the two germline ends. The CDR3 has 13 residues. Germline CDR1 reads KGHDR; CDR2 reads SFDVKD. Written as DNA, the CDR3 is TGTGCCACCAGTGATTTAAGGGGTCAGCCCCAGCATTTT. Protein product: CATSDLRGQPQHF.

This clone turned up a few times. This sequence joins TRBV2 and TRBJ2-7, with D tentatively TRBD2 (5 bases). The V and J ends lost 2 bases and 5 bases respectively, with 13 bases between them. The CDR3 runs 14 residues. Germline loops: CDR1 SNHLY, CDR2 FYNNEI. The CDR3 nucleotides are TGTGCCAGCAGTGAACGGGCCCCCGGGAACGAGCAGTACTTC. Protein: CASSERAPGNEQYF.

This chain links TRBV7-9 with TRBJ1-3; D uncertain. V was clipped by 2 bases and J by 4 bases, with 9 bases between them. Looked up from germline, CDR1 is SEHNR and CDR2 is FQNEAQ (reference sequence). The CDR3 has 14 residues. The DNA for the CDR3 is TGTGCCAGCAGCTTATCGGGGAAAGGAAACACCATATATTTT. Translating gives CASSLSGKGNTIYF.

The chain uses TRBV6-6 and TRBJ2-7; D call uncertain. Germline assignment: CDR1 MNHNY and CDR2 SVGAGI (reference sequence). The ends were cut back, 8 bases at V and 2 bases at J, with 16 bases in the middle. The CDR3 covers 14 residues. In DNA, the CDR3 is TGTGCCAGCCTGAACGGCCTGGTTCCCTACGAGCAGTACTTC. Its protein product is CASLNGLVPYEQYF.

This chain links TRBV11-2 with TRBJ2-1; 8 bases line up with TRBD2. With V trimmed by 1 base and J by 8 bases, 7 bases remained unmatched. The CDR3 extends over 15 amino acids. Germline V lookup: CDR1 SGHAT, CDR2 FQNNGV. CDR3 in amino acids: CASSLGSGSTDEQFF. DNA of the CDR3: TGTGCCAGCAGCTTAGGGAGCGGGAGTACGGATGAGCAGTTCTTC.

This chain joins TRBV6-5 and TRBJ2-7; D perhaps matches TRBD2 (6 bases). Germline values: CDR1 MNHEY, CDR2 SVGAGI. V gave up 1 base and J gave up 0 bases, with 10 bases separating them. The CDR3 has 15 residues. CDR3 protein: CASSYFGGSSYEQYF. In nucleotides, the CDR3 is TGTGCCAGCAGTTACTTCGGGGGAAGCTCCTACGAGCAGTACTTC.

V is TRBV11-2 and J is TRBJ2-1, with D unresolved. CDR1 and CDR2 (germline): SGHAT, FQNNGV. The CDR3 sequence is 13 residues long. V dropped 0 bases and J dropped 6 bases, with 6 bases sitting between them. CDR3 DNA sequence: TGTGCCAGCAGCTTAGATTTTCCCAATGAGCAGTTCTTC. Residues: CASSLDFPNEQFF.

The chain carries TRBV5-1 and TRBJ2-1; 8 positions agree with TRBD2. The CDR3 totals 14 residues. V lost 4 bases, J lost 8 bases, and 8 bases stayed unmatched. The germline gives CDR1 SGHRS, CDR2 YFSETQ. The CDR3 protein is CASSRTSPLDEQFF. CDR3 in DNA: TGCGCCAGCAGCCGGACTAGCCCGCTGGATGAGCAGTTCTTC.

The CDR3 DNA reads as TGTGCCAGCAGTTTTTCCACGTTCGCTGAAGCTTTCTTT. Its translation: CASSFSTFAEAFF. V gene TRBV12-3 or TRBV12-4 combines with J gene TRBJ1-1; no clear D gene. The V end lost 3 bases, the J end lost 6 bases, and 11 bases lay between the germline ends. This CDR3 region has 13 residues.

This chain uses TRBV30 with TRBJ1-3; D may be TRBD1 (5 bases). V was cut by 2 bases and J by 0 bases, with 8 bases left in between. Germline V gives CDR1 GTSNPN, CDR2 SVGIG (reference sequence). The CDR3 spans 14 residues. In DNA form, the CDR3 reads TGTGCCTGGAGTACAGGCGTCTCTGGAAACACCATATATTTT. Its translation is CAWSTGVSGNTIYF.

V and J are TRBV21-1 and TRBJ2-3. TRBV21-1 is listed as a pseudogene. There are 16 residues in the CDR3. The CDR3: CASSKEKGRGTDTQYF. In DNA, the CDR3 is TGTGCCAGCAGCAAAGAGAAAGGACGGGGCACAGATACGCAGTATTTT.

CDR3 DNA sequence: TGTGCCAGCAGCCTCGGACTAGCGGGAGAGACCGGGGAGCTGTTTTTT. Protein sequence: CASSLGLAGETGELFF. The chain combines TRBV7-6 with TRBJ2-2, with 13 positions matching TRBD2. V was clipped by 5 bases and J by 5 bases; unmatched bases: 5. Germline CDR1 reads SGHVS; CDR2 reads FNYEAQ. The CDR3 extends over 16 amino acids.

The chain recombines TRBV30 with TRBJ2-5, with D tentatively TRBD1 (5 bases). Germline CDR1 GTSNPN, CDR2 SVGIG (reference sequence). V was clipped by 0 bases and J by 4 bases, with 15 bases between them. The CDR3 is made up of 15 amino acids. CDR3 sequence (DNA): TGTGCCTGGAGTGTAGGACATAGTACCGGAGAGACCCAGTACTTC. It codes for CAWSVGHSTGETQYF.

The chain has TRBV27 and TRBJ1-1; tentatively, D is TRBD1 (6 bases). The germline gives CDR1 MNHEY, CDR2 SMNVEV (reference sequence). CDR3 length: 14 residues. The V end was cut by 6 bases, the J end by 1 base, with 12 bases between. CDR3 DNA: TGTGCCAGCAGCTTACAGGGTTGGAACACTGAAGCTTTCTTT. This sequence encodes CASSLQGWNTEAFF.

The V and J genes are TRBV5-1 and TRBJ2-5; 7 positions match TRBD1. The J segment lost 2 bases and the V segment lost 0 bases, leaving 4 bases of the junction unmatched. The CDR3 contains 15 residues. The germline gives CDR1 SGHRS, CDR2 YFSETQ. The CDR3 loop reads CASSLAYRGQETQYF. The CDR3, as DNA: TGCGCCAGCAGCTTGGCATACAGGGGTCAAGAGACCCAGTACTTC.

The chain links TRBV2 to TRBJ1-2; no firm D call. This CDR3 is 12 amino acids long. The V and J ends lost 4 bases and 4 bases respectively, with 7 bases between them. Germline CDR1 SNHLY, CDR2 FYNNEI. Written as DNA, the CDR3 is TGTGCCAGCAGTGCACAGACCTATGGCTACACCTTC. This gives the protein CASSAQTYGYTF.

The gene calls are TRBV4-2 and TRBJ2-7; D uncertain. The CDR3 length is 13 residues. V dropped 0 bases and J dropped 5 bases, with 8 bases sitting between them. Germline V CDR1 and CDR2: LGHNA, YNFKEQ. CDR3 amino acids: CASSQDGVDEQYF. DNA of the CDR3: TGTGCCAGCAGCCAAGATGGCGTCGACGAGCAGTACTTC.

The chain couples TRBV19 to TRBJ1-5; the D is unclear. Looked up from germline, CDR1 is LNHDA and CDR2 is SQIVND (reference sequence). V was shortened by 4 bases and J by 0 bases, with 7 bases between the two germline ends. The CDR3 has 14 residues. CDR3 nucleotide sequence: TGTGCCAGTAGTAGGGAATCTAGCAATCAGCCCCAGCATTTT. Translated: CASSRESSNQPQHF. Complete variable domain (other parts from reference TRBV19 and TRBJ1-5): DGGITQSPKYLFRKEGQNVTLSCEQNLNHDAMYWYRQDPGQGLRLIYYSQIVNDFQKGDIAEGYSVSREKKESFPLTVTSAQKNPTAFYLCASSRESSNQPQHFGDGTRLSIL.

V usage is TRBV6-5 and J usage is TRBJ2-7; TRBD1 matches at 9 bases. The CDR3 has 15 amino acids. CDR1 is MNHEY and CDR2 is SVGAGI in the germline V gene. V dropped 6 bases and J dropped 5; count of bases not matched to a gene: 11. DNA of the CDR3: TGTGCCAGCAGGGGGGGAGGGACAGGGAAGGACGAGCAGTACTTC. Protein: CASRGGGTGKDEQYF.

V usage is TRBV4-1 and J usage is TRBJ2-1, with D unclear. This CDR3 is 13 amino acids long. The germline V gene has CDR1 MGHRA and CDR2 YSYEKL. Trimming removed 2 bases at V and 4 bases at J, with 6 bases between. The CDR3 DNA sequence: TGCGCCAGCAGCCAAACCGCATACAATGAGCAGTTCTTC. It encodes CASSQTAYNEQFF.

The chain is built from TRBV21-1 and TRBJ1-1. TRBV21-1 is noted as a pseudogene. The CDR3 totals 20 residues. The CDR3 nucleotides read TGTGCCAGCAGCAAAAGGGACCCAAAGGGGGCCAAGGGGGGGTCCACTGAAGCTTTCTTT. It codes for CASSKRDPKGAKGGSTEAFF.

The CDR3 loop reads CASSYSKGYGYTF. The CDR3 coding sequence is TGTGCCAGCAGTTACTCGAAAGGCTATGGCTACACCTTC. The chain recombines TRBV6-5 with TRBJ1-2, with unresolved D. Per germline, CDR1 MNHEY and CDR2 SVGAGI. The CDR3 totals 13 residues. Trimming pared 0 bases from V and 4 bases from J, leaving 6 bases between.

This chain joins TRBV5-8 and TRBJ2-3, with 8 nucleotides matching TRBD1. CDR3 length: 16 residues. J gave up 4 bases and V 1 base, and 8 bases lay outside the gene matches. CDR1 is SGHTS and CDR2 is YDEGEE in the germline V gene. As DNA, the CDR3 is TGTGCCAGCAGCTTGTCTGGCAGGGGGCTATCAGATACGCAGTATTTT. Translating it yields CASSLSGRGLSDTQYF.